The 20 T cell receptor beta chains given below trace back to one sample, sequenced in a study of OX40 agonist ivuxolimab in advanced cancers. Here immunoSEQ multiplex PCR was the method, and the copy in TCRdb shows in-frame clones only, minus some. This table has around 62,000 clones, over 75% appearing once. Sequenced material: CD4+ or CD8+ T cells sorted from blood, taken in a trial of the OX40 agonist ivuxolimab. The receptor source for this set is an adult with an advanced solid tumor such as melanoma, head and neck, liver or kidney cancer.

The CDR3 reads CASSFRGLAGRTGELFF. For the CDR3, the DNA is TGTGCCAGCAGTTTTAGGGGACTAGCGGGACGCACCGGGGAGCTGTTTTTT. This chain connects TRBV27 to TRBJ2-2; 13 nucleotides align to TRBD2. The CDR3 has 17 amino acids. The ends lost 3 bases at V and 4 bases at J; junction bases unmatched: 5. Germline assignment: CDR1 MNHEY and CDR2 SMNVEV (reference sequence).

This chain connects TRBV9 to TRBJ2-3; a possible D gene is TRBD1 (6 bases). The CDR3 totals 18 residues. Germline values: CDR1 SGDLS, CDR2 YYNGEE. V shed 0 bases and J shed 4 bases, with 21 bases lying between them. As DNA, the CDR3 is TGTGCCAGCAGCGTAGCCCTCATAAGGGGGAGTATGGCAGATACGCAGTATTTT. Protein: CASSVALIRGSMADTQYF.

The V gene is TRBV6-1, the J gene TRBJ2-7, with 9 bases matching TRBD1. Germline CDR1 MNHNS, CDR2 SASEGT. The CDR3 is 14 residues long. V lost 4 bases and J lost 1; bases outside the gene matches: 2. DNA of the CDR3: TGTGCCAGCAGTGGACAGGGGGTTTCCTACGAGCAGTACTTC. Residues: CASSGQGVSYEQYF.

The rearrangement links TRBV18 to TRBJ2-7; 8 bases line up with TRBD2. Germline V lookup: CDR1 KGHSH, CDR2 LQKENI. This CDR3 has 15 amino acids. Germline trimming cut 6 bases from V and 4 bases from J; bases unmatched to any gene: 11. In DNA form, the CDR3 reads TGTGCCAGCTCCCCCAGCGGGAGCCATACTTACGAGCAGTACTTC. It encodes CASSPSGSHTYEQYF.

V and J are TRBV10-3 and TRBJ2-5, with a tentative D call TRBD1 (5 bases). The CDR3 length is 14 residues. Germline V gene data show CDR1 as ENHRY and CDR2 as SYGVKD. V gave up 4 bases and J gave up 1 base, with 10 bases separating them. In DNA, the CDR3 is TGTGCCATCAGTGGGGGCAGTTCCCAAGAGACCCAGTACTTC. This gives the protein CAISGGSSQETQYF.

The chain is built from TRBV27 and TRBJ1-4; possibly TRBD1 for D (5 bases). V lost 7 bases and J 0 bases, leaving 21 bases between the germline ends. The CDR3 contains 18 residues. CDR1 and CDR2 from the germline V gene are MNHEY and SMNVEV (reference sequence). The CDR3 DNA reads as TGTGCCAGCAAGGTGGCCTCTACAGGCGCAGCAACTAATGAAAAACTGTTTTTT. Its protein is CASKVASTGAATNEKLFF.

The chain combines TRBV5-1 with TRBJ2-7; D may be TRBD2 (5 bases). The CDR3 spans 13 residues. V was cut by 4 bases and J by 2 bases, with 10 bases left in between. Germline values: CDR1 SGHRS, CDR2 YFSETQ. The CDR3 DNA reads TGCGCCAGCAGCCGAACGGGAACCTACGAGCAGTACTTC. Translated, it gives CASSRTGTYEQYF. Filled out from reference TRBV5-1 and TRBJ2-7, the complete variable domain reads KAGVTQTPRYLIKTRGQQVTLSCSPISGHRSVSWYQQTPGQGLQFLFEYFSETQRNKGNFPGRFSGRQFSNSRSEMNVSTLELGDSALYLCASSRTGTYEQYFGPGTRLTVT.

This clone was seen once. This chain joins TRBV12-2 and TRBJ2-2; the table's D call TRBD1 went unverified against the DNA. TRBV12-2 is an annotated pseudogene. This CDR3 contains 16 residues. The CDR3 sequence is CASRIVRDRGCGELFF. CDR3 DNA sequence: TGTGCAAGTCGCATAGTCCGGGACAGGGGGTGCGGGGAGCTGTTTTTT.

The gene calls are TRBV7-2 and TRBJ1-2; D is ambiguous. Trimming took 1 base from V and 4 from J, leaving 13 bases between them. This CDR3 has 15 residues. Germline V CDR1 and CDR2: SGHTA, FQGNSA. This chain's CDR3 is CASSLEPWQFYGYTF. CDR3 in DNA: TGTGCCAGCAGCTTAGAACCTTGGCAGTTCTATGGCTACACCTTC.

The rearrangement uses TRBV7-2 and TRBJ1-6; 9 bases align to TRBD1. The length of the CDR3 is 14 residues. The germline CDR1 and CDR2 sequences are SGHTA and FQGNSA. J lost 11 bases, V lost 5 bases, and 7 bases had no gene match. DNA of the CDR3: TGTGCCAGCAGCCTCGGACAGGGGCGGACACCCCTCCACTTT. Translating it yields CASSLGQGRTPLHF.

This chain's CDR3 is CASSQDSSGRRYNEQFF. In DNA, the CDR3 is TGCGCCAGCAGCCAAGACTCTAGCGGGAGGAGATACAATGAGCAGTTCTTC. The V gene is TRBV4-3, the J gene TRBJ2-1, with 11 positions matching TRBD2. This CDR3 has 17 residues. Unmatched junction bases numbered 5, after V lost 0 bases and J lost 4 bases. CDR1 LGHNA and CDR2 YSLEER come from the germline V gene.

The chain joins TRBV27 to TRBJ1-3, with D perhaps TRBD1 (6 bases). The V gene's germline CDR1 is MNHEY and CDR2 SMNVEV (reference sequence). V was shortened by 6 bases and J by 11 bases, with 11 bases between the two germline ends. The CDR3 is 11 residues long. DNA of the CDR3: TGTGCCAGCAGAGGACAGTCTGCCATATATTTT. Translated: CASRGQSAIYF.

The rearrangement joins TRBV5-1 to TRBJ2-4; 7 bases map to TRBD2. The germline CDR1 and CDR2 sequences are SGHRS and YFSETQ. This CDR3 comprises 15 residues. The junction had 4 bases not matched to a gene; V was cut back by 4 bases and J by 0 bases. This CDR3 is CASSARGVAKNIQYF. CDR3 in DNA: TGCGCCAGCAGCGCCCGGGGGGTAGCCAAAAACATTCAGTACTTC.

The chain recombines TRBV7-7 with TRBJ1-5; D remains unclear. Germline V lookup: CDR1 SSHAT, CDR2 FNYEAQ (reference sequence). V was pared by 8 bases and J by 6 bases, with 14 bases between. The CDR3 is 13 amino acids. The CDR3 DNA reads TGTGCCAGCTCGGACGGCCTAGGTCAGCCCCAGCATTTT. Protein sequence: CASSDGLGQPQHF.

This chain uses TRBV5-4 with TRBJ1-1; no clear D. The CDR3 consists of 15 residues. CDR1 is SGHNT, CDR2 YYREEE, per germline (reference sequence). Trimming removed 0 bases at V and 3 bases at J, with 12 bases between. This chain's CDR3 is CASSLGGWVYTEAFF. The CDR3 nucleotides read TGTGCCAGCAGCTTGGGAGGTTGGGTATACACTGAAGCTTTCTTT.

The V and J genes are TRBV11-2 and TRBJ2-2; tentative D call: TRBD1 (5 bases). The CDR3 sequence is 15 residues long. Trimming removed 7 bases at V and 2 bases at J, with 14 bases between. Germline values: CDR1 SGHAT, CDR2 FQNNGV. The CDR3 bases are TGTGCCAGCAACCCAGGGCGGCACAACACCGGGGAGCTGTTTTTT. Translated: CASNPGRHNTGELFF. The entire variable domain, with the rest obtained from reference TRBV11-2 and TRBJ2-2, is as follows: EAGVAQSPRYKIIEKRQSVAFWCNPISGHATLYWYQQILGQGPKLLIQFQNNGVVDDSQLPKDRFSAERLKGVDSTLKIQPAKLEDSAVYLCASNPGRHNTGELFFGEGSRLTVL.

This sequence joins TRBV5-1 and TRBJ1-1, with D possibly being TRBD1 (5 bases). The ends were cut back, 1 base at V and 5 bases at J, with 12 bases in the middle. CDR1 and CDR2 from the germline V gene are SGHRS and YFSETQ. The CDR3 is 14 amino acids. The CDR3 DNA is TGCGCCAGCAGCTTGAACAGCTGGGGGACTGAAGCTTTCTTT. Amino acid sequence: CASSLNSWGTEAFF. The full variable domain, its missing parts supplied by reference TRBV5-1 and TRBJ1-1, is KAGVTQTPRYLIKTRGQQVTLSCSPISGHRSVSWYQQTPGQGLQFLFEYFSETQRNKGNFPGRFSGRQFSNSRSEMNVSTLELGDSALYLCASSLNSWGTEAFFGQGTRLTVV.

CDR3 region: CASSARDGPFEQYF. The CDR3 DNA reads as TGTGCCAGCAGTGCCCGGGACGGTCCTTTCGAGCAGTACTTC. The rearrangement uses TRBV25-1 and TRBJ2-7; tentatively, D is TRBD1 or TRBD2 (5 bases each). The CDR3 spans 14 residues. Germline-derived CDR1 and CDR2 are MGHDK and SYGVNS. Deletions cut 4 bases from V and 6 bases from J, with 16 bases between.

V is TRBV28 and J is TRBJ1-1; D gene ambiguous. This CDR3 is 14 amino acids long. The germline V and J ends were trimmed by 4 bases and 10 bases, with 19 bases remaining between them. Per the germline V gene, CDR1 is MDHEN and CDR2 is SYDVKM. The chain's CDR3 is CASSYQMPSVLAFF. CDR3 nucleotides: TGTGCCAGCAGTTATCAAATGCCGTCCGTGTTAGCTTTCTTT.

The chain couples TRBV7-2 to TRBJ1-6, with TRBD1 identical over 9 bases. The J segment lost 7 bases and the V segment lost 1 base, leaving 2 bases of the junction unmatched. This CDR3 is 15 amino acids long. In germline, CDR1 is SGHTA, CDR2 FQGNSA. The CDR3 is CASSLGDRANSPLHF. The CDR3 region has the DNA TGTGCCAGCAGCTTAGGGGACAGGGCGAATTCACCCCTCCACTTT.